The present TCR beta chain was sequenced within a study of vaccination and CD4 T cells after COVID-19. Study background: Between diagnosis and the drawing of post-COVID samples lay a median around 98 days (range 35 to 161). Overlapping SARS-CoV-2, HCoV-NL63, HCoV-OC43 and HCoV-229E spike peptides were used to stimulate cells.

The treatment is: approximately 11-day PBMC culture with coronavirus spike peptide pools or control peptides (ViraFEST assay). Ahead of the COVID-19 pandemic (2011-2018), the CD4+ T cells of the unexposed donor were collected. TCRs were sequenced by ViraFEST after antigen-specific T cells had been expanded with peptide pools. The Oncomine TCR Beta short-read assay sequenced DNA from cultured CD4+ T cells. Each CDR3 protein gets one entry after TCRdb re-called the PCR reads with MiXCR. The table lists fewer than 7,500 distinct CDR3 sequences, roughly 40% of them singletons, with about a third in the top ten. Comment on this clonotype: Its antigen is unknown.

With V trimmed by 6 bases and J by 7 bases, 12 bases remained unmatched. CDR3 length: 14 amino acids. CDR1 and CDR2 from the germline V gene are DFQATT and SNEGSKA (reference sequence). This TCR was sampled from a human donor in good health. The chain combines TRBV20-1 with TRBJ2-1; 7 bases match TRBD1. The sequencing sample was made of CD4+ T cells from blood, cultured in vitro. CDR3 DNA sequence: TGCAGTGCCACCCCAGGGGGTCAGGTTAATGAGCAGTTCTTC. This sequence encodes CSATPGGQVNEQFF.